What follows are 2 T cell receptor beta chains derived from one specimen sequenced in a study of blood T cell repertoires in COVID-19. The repertoire was sequenced with immunoSEQ multiplex PCR; TCRdb's copy has only in-frame clones and lacks some. The sample includes 150,000 or so clones, 75% to 85% of them seen just once. What was sequenced was peripheral blood. The receptors derive from an older woman with COVID-19, enrolled during active disease.

This clone was observed once. The V gene is TRBV7-2, the J gene TRBJ2-5; 8 nucleotides line up with TRBD2. This CDR3 region has 16 residues. The ends lost 5 bases at V and 5 bases at J; junction bases unmatched: 13. Per germline, CDR1 SGHTA and CDR2 FQGNSA. CDR3 in DNA: TGTGCCAGCAGCCCCCCGCGTCTAGCGGGTGTGGAGACCCAGTACTTC. Encoded protein: CASSPPRLAGVETQYF. Based on the CDR3 plus reference TRBV7-2 and TRBJ2-5, the full variable domain is GAGVSQSPSNKVTEKGKDVELRCDPISGHTALYWYRQSLGQGLEFLIYFQGNSAPDKSGLPSDRFSAERTGGSVSTLTIQRTQQEDSAVYLCASSPPRLAGVETQYFGPGTRLLVL.

The J gene is TRBJ2-2, the V gene TRBV13; maybe TRBD1 (5 bases). V dropped 6 bases and J dropped 3 bases, with 17 bases sitting between them. There are 16 residues in the CDR3. Germline lookup yields CDR1 PRHDT and CDR2 FYEKMQ (reference sequence). The CDR3 region has the DNA TGTGCCAGCAGGACCAAAACCCAGGGTTACACCGGGGAGCTGTTTTTT. It yields the protein CASRTKTQGYTGELFF.